This T cell receptor (beta chain) emerged from a study of shared clonotypes between healthy human individuals. Study-level results: A reduction in generation probabilities was seen for non-shared clonotypes relative to those shared by all four donors. A handful of donors showed sharing of approximately 4.7% of naive CD4 clonotypes.

This clone has a handful of counts. What it binds is not known. An even split of each subset's genomic DNA across several immunoSEQ plates was performed. Libraries were prepared by immunoSEQ multiplex PCR; TCRdb keeps only in-frame clonotypes and omits some of them. The data contain nearly 1,000,000 clones, 76% of them singletons. The length of the CDR3 is 14 residues. The V segment lost 2 bases and the J segment 7 bases; nucleotides outside the gene matches: 6. Germline CDR1 is LGHNT and CDR2 is FRNRAP. The sample was memory CD4+ T cells sorted from blood. Sample subset: CD45RA-negative fraction. The sequence derives from a man younger than 30 in good health. The chain has TRBV12-5 and TRBJ1-1, with 8 bases lining up with TRBD1. In DNA, the CDR3 is TGTGCTAGTGGTTTGATGGGACAGGTCTTTGAAGCTTTCTTT. It is translated as CASGLMGQVFEAFF.